The present TCR beta chain was sequenced within a study of blood T cell repertoires in COVID-19. Germline V gene data show CDR1 as WSHSY and CDR2 as SAAADI. This CDR3 comprises 15 residues. Trimming took 6 bases from V and 5 from J; bases not matched to a gene: 11. Repertoires were generated with immunoSEQ multiplex PCR, while TCRdb's copy carries only in-frame clones and drops some. In the table there are a few hundred thousand clones, approximately 84% of which are singletons. The sample comprised PBMCs or T cells enriched from blood (not recorded which). The TCR comes from a woman between 25 and 40 years old who had recovered from COVID-19. The chain joins TRBV10-2 to TRBJ1-2; 8 bases fit TRBD1. CDR3 sequence (DNA): TGCGCCAGCAGAAGGACAGGGATGGGGTTTTATGGCTACACCTTC. Protein product: CASRRTGMGFYGYTF.